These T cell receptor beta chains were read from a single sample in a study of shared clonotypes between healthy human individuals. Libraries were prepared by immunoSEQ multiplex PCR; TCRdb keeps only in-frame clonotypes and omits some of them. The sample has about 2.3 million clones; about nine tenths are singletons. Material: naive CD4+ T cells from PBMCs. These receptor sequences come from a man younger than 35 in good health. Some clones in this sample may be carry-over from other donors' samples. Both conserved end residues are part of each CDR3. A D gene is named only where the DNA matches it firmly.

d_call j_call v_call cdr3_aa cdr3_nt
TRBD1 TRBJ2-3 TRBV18 CASSRRDRSTDTQYF TGTGCCAGCTCCCGGAGGGACAGGTCGACAGATACGCAGTATTTT
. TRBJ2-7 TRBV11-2 CASSLRYEQYF TGTGCCAGCAGCCTGAGGTACGAGCAGTACTTC
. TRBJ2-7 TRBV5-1 CASSFGGDSYEQYF TGCGCCAGCAGCTTTGGCGGGGATTCCTACGAGCAGTACTTC
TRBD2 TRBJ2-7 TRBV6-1 CASSATGGLAGFYEQYF TGTGCCAGCAGTGCCACAGGGGGACTAGCGGGATTCTACGAGCAGTACTTC
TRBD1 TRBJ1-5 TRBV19 CASSISGTGVIQPQHF TGTGCCAGTAGTATTTCCGGGACAGGGGTGATTCAGCCCCAGCATTTT
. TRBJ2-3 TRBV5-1 CASSGGTSTDTQYF TGCGCCAGCAGCGGCGGGACTTCTACAGATACGCAGTATTTT
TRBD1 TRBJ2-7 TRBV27 CASSLRDRGYEQYF TGTGCCAGCAGCCTCCGGGACAGGGGCTACGAGCAGTACTTC
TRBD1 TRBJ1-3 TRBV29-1 CSVDGTGAGGNTIYF TGCAGCGTTGATGGTACAGGGGCCGGCGGAAACACCATATATTTT
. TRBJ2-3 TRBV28 CASSLVELGGTYSTDTQYF TGTGCCAGCAGTTTAGTCGAGTTAGGCGGCACCTACAGCACAGATACGCAGTATTTT
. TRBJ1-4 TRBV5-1 CASSLKAAGREEKLFF TGCGCCAGCAGCTTAAAGGCGGCCGGGAGGGAGGAAAAACTGTTTTTT
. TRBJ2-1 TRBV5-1 CASSLVRLGNNEQFF TGCGCCAGCAGCTTGGTTCGTCTCGGCAACAATGAGCAGTTCTTC